The sequence of this TCR beta chain was determined in a study of shared clonotypes between healthy human individuals. CD8 cells classed as naive were CD45RO-negative and positively selected for CCR7, excluding terminally differentiated effector memory CD45RA+ cells. Findings of the study overall: Clonotypes shared by all four donors outscored non-shared clonotypes in generation probability. Compared with memory subsets, naive subsets generally had larger estimated richness. Sampling covered nothing but blood. Tissue TCR repertoires likely differ from those found in blood.

Turning to this clone: Its antigen is not identified.

Produced via immunoSEQ multiplex PCR; TCRdb's table is partial and in-frame only. This sample carries about 1,900,000 clones, less than 95% of them seen once, and the ten largest clones take 1.2%. The origin of this receptor is a man aged 18 to 35 in good health. Specimen: naive CD8+ T cells sorted from blood.

CDR3 in amino acids: CASGPNRGGGLAKNIQYF. CDR3 coding DNA: TGTGCTAGTGGTCCGAACAGGGGAGGGGGCCTAGCCAAAAACATTCAGTACTTC. The chain links TRBV12-5 to TRBJ2-4; D could derive from TRBD1 or TRBD2 (7 bases each). Germline assignment: CDR1 LGHNT and CDR2 FRNRAP. The CDR3 spans 18 residues. V gave up 5 bases and J gave up 0 bases, with 20 bases separating them.